This T cell receptor (beta chain) emerged from a study of Graves' ophthalmopathy and Graves' hyperthyroidism. Study-wide findings and caveats: Sensitivity reached 70.59% and specificity around 72% when the model predicted ophthalmopathy progression. Detection in blood was also observed for most expanded thyroid clonotypes above 0.001 frequency.

From RNA, the CDR3 regions of TCR beta chains were amplified and sequenced. HTBI primers were employed in first-round RT-PCR, then a second-round multiplex PCR followed. TCRdb analysed the multiplex PCR reads with MiXCR anew, one entry per CDR3 protein. The sample has about 370,000 distinct CDR3 sequences; roughly 15% are singletons. This clonotype was seen at least ten times. As yet, its antigen is unknown. The hyperthyroidism patients, aged 18 to 65, had been newly diagnosed, with under 2 months' duration. The PBMC fraction was derived from about 10 ml of fresh peripheral blood. The V and J ends lost 2 bases and 7 bases, in that order; junction bases with no gene match: 8. The CDR3 covers 15 residues. Germline values: CDR1 MDHEN, CDR2 SYDVKM.

Input material: peripheral blood. The source is an adult woman with stable Graves' hyperthyroidism. This chain links TRBV28 with TRBJ1-3; 7 positions match TRBD1. The CDR3 here is CASSLAAGGRNTIYF. In nucleotides, the CDR3 is TGTGCCAGCAGTTTAGCGGCAGGGGGAAGGAACACCATATATTTT.